Included here is one TCR beta chain sequence, with context. This sample is drawn from a study of blood T cell repertoires in COVID-19. Whole-study context: Acute and convalescent COVID-19 samples came from the United States, Italy and Spain. Nucleic acid was either cDNA or gDNA, and it came from T cells, B-cell-depleted T cells, or PBMCs.

Authors' data handling: Nucleated cell counts were estimated from reference gene primer amplification. Here immunoSEQ multiplex PCR was the method, and the copy in TCRdb shows in-frame clones only, minus some. That table supplies the V and J calls and clone size; D and trimming were determined from the DNA. The data show under 450,000 clones, 81% seen once. V shed 7 bases and J 4 bases; nucleotides not matched to a gene: 11. Germline V CDR1 and CDR2: LNHDA, SQIVND (reference sequence). There are 15 residues in the CDR3. Sequenced material: peripheral blood. This receptor was identified in a human donor with acute or convalescent COVID-19. The donor label of this sample is uncertain. The chain employs TRBV19 and TRBJ2-3; 7 bases agree with TRBD2. The CDR3, as DNA: TGTGCCAGTACCTCGAATATTGGGGGGGCAGATACGCAGTATTTT. Protein: CASTSNIGGADTQYF.